This T cell receptor beta chain was captured by sequencing in a study of OX40 agonist ivuxolimab in advanced cancers. Study-wide context: Participants could have had prior anti-PD-1, anti-PD-L1 or anti-CTLA-4 therapy, and approximately 37% had some.

Data came from immunoSEQ multiplex PCR; TCRdb stores just in-frame clones and leaves some out. The sample shows around 44,000 clones, 86% of them seen only once. V gave up 6 bases and J gave up 8 bases; unmatched junction bases: 11. From germline, CDR1 is ENHRY and CDR2 SYGVKD. This CDR3 region has 14 residues. Comment on this clone: Its antigen is unknown.

Findings and caveats of the study: The specificity for antigen of the expanded peripheral T cells was not determined. CD8+ T cells averaged more expanded clones than CD4+. Clonal expansion was among the lowest in partial responders at 0.1-3.0 mg/kg, especially CD8+.

This material consisted of CD4+ or CD8+ T cells sorted from blood, taken in a trial of the OX40 agonist ivuxolimab. The chain has TRBV10-3 and TRBJ1-2; TRBD1 aligns across 8 bases. This TCR derives from an adult with an advanced solid tumor such as melanoma, head and neck, liver or kidney cancer. Written as DNA, the CDR3 is TGTGCCATCAGCGAAATTCAGGGGGCGATGGGCTACACCTTC. This encodes CAISEIQGAMGYTF.